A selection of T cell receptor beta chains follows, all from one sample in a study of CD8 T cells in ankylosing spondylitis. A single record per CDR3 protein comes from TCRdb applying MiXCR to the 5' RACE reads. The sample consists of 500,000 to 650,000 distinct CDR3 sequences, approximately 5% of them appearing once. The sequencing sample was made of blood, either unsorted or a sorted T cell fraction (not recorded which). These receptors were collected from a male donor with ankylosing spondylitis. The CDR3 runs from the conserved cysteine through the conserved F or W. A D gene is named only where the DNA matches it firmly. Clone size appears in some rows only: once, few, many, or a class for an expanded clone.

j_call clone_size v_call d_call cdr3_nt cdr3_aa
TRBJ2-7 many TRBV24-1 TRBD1 TGTGCCACCGGCGCGGGACAGGTCCCCTACGAGCAGTACTTC CATGAGQVPYEQYF
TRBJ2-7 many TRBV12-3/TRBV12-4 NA TGTGCCAGCAGTTTAGGTCTCACGAATAGCCAGTACTTC CASSLGLTNSQYF
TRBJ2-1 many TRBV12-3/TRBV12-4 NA TGTGCCAGCACCCGGGGGAGCTCCTACAATGAGCAGTTCTTC CASTRGSSYNEQFF
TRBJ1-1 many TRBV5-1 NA TGCGCCAGCAGCATTCTACCTTTCGGGACGAACACTGAAGCTTTCTTT CASSILPFGTNTEAFF
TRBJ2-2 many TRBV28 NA TGTGCCAGCAGTTTACAGGGGAACACCGGGGAGCTGTTTTTT CASSLQGNTGELFF
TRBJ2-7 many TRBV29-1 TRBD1 TGCAGCGCCGGGACAGGGGCCTACGAGCAGTACTTC CSAGTGAYEQYF
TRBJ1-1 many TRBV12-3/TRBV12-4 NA TGTGCCAGCAGTTTGGTTGGGACGGGGAACACTGAAGCTTTCTTT CASSLVGTGNTEAFF
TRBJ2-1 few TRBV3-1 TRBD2 TGTGCCAGCAGCTACCGACTAGCGGTTGGCTGGATGGATGAGCAGTTCTTC CASSYRLAVGWMDEQFF
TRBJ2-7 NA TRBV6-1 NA TGTGCCAGCAGCCTAGGGACCGATACCTACGAGCAGTACTTC CASSLGTDTYEQYF
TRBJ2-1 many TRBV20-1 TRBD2 TGCAGTGCTAGACCGCTGGGACTAGCGGGATATCTACAGTTCTTC CSARPLGLAGYLQFF
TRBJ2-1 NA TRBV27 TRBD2 TGTGCCAGCACCAGCGGGAGGTTAAACAATGAGCAGTTCTTC CASTSGRLNNEQFF
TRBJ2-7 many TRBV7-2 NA TGTGCCAGCAGCTTGGGTTTTGGCAACGAGCAGTACTTC CASSLGFGNEQYF
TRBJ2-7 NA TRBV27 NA TGTGCCAGCAGTTTGGTGAGCGCCCATAACGAGCAGTACTTC CASSLVSAHNEQYF
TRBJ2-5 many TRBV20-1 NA TGCAGCGGAAGGGCAGTCGAGACCCAGTACTTC CSGRAVETQYF
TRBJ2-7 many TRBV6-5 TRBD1 TGTGCCAGCAGTTCCCAGGGGGCGACCTACGAGCAGTACTTC CASSSQGATYEQYF
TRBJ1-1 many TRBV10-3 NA TGTGCCATCACCCCCGACATGAACACTGAAGCTTTCTTT CAITPDMNTEAFF
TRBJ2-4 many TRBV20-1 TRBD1 TGCAGTGCTAGAACAGGGGATGGACAAAACATTCAGTACTTC CSARTGDGQNIQYF
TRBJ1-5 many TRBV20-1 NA TGCAGTGCTACGGGACCCGTGAATGATCAGCCCCAGCATTTT CSATGPVNDQPQHF
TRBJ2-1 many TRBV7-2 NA TGTGCCAGCAGCTCTTTTCCGCTCAATGAGCAGTTCTTC CASSSFPLNEQFF
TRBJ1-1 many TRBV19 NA TGTGCCAGTAAGGAGGGGACGGGCAGGATAAACACTGAAGCTTTCTTT CASKEGTGRINTEAFF
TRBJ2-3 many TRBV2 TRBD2 TGTGCCAGCAGTGAGCGGGAGTCCCTTAGCACAGATACGCAGTATTTT CASSERESLSTDTQYF
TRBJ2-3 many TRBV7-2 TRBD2 TGTGCCAGCAGCTCCATCGGCGGGGGGGCCGCAGATACGCAGTATTTT CASSSIGGGAADTQYF
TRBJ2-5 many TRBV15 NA TGTGCCACCAGCAGAGATCGGGGGCGGTGGAAAGAGACCCAGTACTTC CATSRDRGRWKETQYF
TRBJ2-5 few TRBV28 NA TGTGCCAGCAGTCGGGCGGAACTGCAAGTGGAGACCCAGTACTTC CASSRAELQVETQYF
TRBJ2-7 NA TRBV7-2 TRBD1 TGTGCCAGCAGCTTAGCGGGACAGGGATCGATCGACTTC CASSLAGQGSIDF
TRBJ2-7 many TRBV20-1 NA TGCAGTGCTCACGGACGGTCCTACGAGCAGTACTTC CSAHGRSYEQYF
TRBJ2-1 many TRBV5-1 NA TGCGCCAGCAGTCATGGGGGCGGGAGCGGGCAAAATGAGCAGTTCTTC CASSHGGGSGQNEQFF
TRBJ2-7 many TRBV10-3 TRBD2 TGTGCCATCAGTGAGTTCTCCGGGACTAGCGGCTCCTACGAGCAGTACTTC CAISEFSGTSGSYEQYF
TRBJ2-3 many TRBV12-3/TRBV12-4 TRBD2 TGTGCCAGCAGTTTTGGATCTAGCGGGGTGTCAGATACGCAGTATTTT CASSFGSSGVSDTQYF
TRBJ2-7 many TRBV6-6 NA TGTGCCAGCAGTTACGGGGTTTACGAGCAGTACTTC CASSYGVYEQYF
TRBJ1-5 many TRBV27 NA TGTGCCAGCAGTTTATCCGGGCATGGCAATCAGCCCCAGCATTTT CASSLSGHGNQPQHF
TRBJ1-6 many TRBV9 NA TGTGCCAGCAGCGTAGCAGTAGAGAGGTCACCCCTCCACTTT CASSVAVERSPLHF
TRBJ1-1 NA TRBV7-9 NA TGTGCCAGCAGCCCCGAAGCAGTTGGGCCAGGAGCTTTCTTT CASSPEAVGPGAFF
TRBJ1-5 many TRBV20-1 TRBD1 TGCAGTGCTAGAGGCAGTTTTAGCGGGACAGCTTATCAGCCCCAGCATTTT CSARGSFSGTAYQPQHF
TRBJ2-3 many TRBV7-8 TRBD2 TGTGCCAGCAGCTCGACTAGCGGGGGGGCAGATACGCAGTATTTT CASSSTSGGADTQYF
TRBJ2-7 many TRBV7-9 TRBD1 TGTGCCAGCAGCTTATGGACAGGGGTTTCAGACGAGCAGTACTTC CASSLWTGVSDEQYF
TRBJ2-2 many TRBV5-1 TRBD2 TGCGCCAGCAGCTTCCTAGCGGGAACCGGCCATAACACCGGGGAGCTGTTTTTT CASSFLAGTGHNTGELFF
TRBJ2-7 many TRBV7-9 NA TGTGCCAGCAGCCCGGGCCACGGCCGGAATTACTACGAGCAGTACTTC CASSPGHGRNYYEQYF
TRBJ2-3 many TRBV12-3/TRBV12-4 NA TGTGCCAGCAGCGTGTCCTACACCGATACGCAGTATTTT CASSVSYTDTQYF
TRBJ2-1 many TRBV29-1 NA TGCAGCGTTCGTGAAATTAGCCTCGCGCATTACAATGAGCAGTTCTTC CSVREISLAHYNEQFF
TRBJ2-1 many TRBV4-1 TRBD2 TGCGCCAGCAGCCGTCTAGCGGGAGTGGATGAGCAGTTCTTC CASSRLAGVDEQFF
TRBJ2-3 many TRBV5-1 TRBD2 TGCGCCAGCAGCTTGGGGACTAGCGGGGGCACAGATACGCAGTATTTT CASSLGTSGGTDTQYF
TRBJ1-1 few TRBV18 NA TGTGCCAGCTCACCTACGGACTGGGACTCTGAAGCTTTCTTT CASSPTDWDSEAFF
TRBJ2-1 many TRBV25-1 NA TGTGCCAGCAGTGGACCCCCACTGGGGACTGCTACTTACAATGAGCAGTTCTTC CASSGPPLGTATYNEQFF
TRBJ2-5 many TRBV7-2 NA TGTGCCAGCACCCTTAGCCCGGGACAAGAGACCCAGTACTTC CASTLSPGQETQYF
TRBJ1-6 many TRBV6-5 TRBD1 TGTGCCAGCAGTTCCGGACAGGGGGTCTATTCACCCCTCCACTTT CASSSGQGVYSPLHF
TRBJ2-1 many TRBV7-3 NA TGTGCCAGCAGCTTATCTTCGACAGGCTACAATGAGCAGTTCTTC CASSLSSTGYNEQFF
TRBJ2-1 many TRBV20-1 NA TGCAGTGCGGACGACATCAATGAGCAGTTCTTC CSADDINEQFF
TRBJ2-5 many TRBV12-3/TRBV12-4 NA TGTGCCAGCAGTCGCGAGGGGCGGGAGACCCAGTACTTC CASSREGRETQYF
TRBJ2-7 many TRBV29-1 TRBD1 TGCAGCGTTGCAGGACAGGGAGGTTACGAGCAGTACTTC CSVAGQGGYEQYF
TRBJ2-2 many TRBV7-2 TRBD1 TGTGCCAGCAGTCGACAGGGGCCGGGCACCGGGGAGCTGTTTTTT CASSRQGPGTGELFF
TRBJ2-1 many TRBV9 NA TGTGCCAGCAGCGTAGCAAGTCCCCCCAATGAGCAGTTCTTC CASSVASPPNEQFF
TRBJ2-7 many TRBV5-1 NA TGCGCCAGCATGGGCGGAGGGGATTACGAGCAGTACTTC CASMGGGDYEQYF
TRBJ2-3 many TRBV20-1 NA TGCAGTGCTAGTATTTTAGATACGCAGTATTTT CSASILDTQYF